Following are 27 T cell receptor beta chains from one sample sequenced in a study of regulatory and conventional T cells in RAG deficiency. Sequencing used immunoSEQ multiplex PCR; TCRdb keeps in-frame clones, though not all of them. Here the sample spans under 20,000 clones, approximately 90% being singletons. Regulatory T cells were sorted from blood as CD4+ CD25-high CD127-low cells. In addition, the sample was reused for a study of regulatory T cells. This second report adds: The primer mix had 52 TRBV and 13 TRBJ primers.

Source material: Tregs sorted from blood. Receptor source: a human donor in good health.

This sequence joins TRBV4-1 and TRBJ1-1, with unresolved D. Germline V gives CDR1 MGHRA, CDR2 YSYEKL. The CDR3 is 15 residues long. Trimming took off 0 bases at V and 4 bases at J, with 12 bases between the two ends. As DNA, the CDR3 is TGCGCCAGCAGCCAAGAAGGCGGATTGGCCACTGAAGCTTTCTTT. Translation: CASSQEGGLATEAFF.

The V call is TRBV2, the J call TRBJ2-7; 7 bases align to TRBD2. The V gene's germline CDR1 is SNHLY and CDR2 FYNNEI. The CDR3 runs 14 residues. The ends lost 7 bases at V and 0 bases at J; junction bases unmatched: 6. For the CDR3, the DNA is TGTGCCAGCAAACGGGAGGCCTACTCCTACGAGCAGTACTTC. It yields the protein CASKREAYSYEQYF.

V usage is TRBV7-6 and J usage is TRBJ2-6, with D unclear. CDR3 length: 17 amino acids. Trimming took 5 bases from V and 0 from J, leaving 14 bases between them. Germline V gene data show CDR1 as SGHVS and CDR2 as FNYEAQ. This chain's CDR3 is CASSIRPINSGANVLTF. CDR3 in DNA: TGTGCCAGCAGCATACGACCCATAAACTCTGGGGCCAACGTCCTGACTTTC.

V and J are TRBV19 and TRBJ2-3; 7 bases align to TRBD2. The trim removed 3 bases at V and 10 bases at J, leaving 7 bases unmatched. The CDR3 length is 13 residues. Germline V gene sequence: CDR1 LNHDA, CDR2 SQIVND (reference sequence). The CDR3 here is CASSIGQAGSQYF. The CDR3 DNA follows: TGTGCCAGTAGTATTGGACAAGCGGGGTCGCAGTATTTT.

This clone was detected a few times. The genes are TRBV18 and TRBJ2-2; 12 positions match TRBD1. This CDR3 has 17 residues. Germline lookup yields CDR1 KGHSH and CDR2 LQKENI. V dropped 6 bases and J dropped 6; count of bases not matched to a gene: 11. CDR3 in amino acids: CASSRTAGTGGSGELFF. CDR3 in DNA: TGTGCCAGCTCCCGTACGGCCGGGACAGGGGGCTCCGGGGAGCTGTTTTTT.

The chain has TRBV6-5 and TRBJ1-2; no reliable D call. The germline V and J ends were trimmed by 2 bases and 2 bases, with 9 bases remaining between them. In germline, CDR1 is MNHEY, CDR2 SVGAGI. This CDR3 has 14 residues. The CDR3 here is CASSYSPGNYGYTF. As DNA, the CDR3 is TGTGCCAGCAGTTACAGTCCGGGGAACTATGGCTACACCTTC.

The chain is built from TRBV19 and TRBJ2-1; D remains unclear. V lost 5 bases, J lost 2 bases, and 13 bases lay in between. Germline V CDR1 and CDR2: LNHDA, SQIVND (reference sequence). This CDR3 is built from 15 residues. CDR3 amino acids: CASSYLGTAYNEQFF. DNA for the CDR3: TGTGCCAGTAGTTACCTAGGTACGGCCTACAATGAGCAGTTCTTC.

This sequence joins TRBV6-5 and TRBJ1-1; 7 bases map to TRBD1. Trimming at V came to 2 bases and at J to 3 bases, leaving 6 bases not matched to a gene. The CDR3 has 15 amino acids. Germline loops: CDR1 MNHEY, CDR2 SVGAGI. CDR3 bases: TGTGCCAGCAGTTACCGACAGGGTGTAGACACTGAAGCTTTCTTT. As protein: CASSYRQGVDTEAFF.

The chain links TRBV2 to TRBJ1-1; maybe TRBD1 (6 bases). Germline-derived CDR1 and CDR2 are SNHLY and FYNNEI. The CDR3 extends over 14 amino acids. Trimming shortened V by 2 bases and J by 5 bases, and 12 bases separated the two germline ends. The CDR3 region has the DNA TGTGCCAGCAGTGAATCCGGGGGGCATACTGAAGCTTTCTTT. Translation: CASSESGGHTEAFF.

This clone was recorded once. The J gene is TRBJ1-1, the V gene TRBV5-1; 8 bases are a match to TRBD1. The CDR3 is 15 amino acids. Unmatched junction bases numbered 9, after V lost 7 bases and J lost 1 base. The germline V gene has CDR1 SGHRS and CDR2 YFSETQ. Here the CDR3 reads CASALRQGKNTEAFF. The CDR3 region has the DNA TGCGCCAGCGCGCTTCGACAGGGGAAGAACACTGAAGCTTTCTTT.

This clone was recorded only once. The CDR3 protein is CASSLTGAGNTIYF. CDR3 nucleotides: TGCGCCAGCAGCCTAACAGGGGCTGGAAACACCATATATTTT. The J gene is TRBJ1-3, the V gene TRBV5-1, with 7 positions matching TRBD1. Germline V gene sequence: CDR1 SGHRS, CDR2 YFSETQ. The J segment lost 2 bases and the V segment lost 4 bases, leaving 3 bases of the junction unmatched. The CDR3 runs 14 residues.

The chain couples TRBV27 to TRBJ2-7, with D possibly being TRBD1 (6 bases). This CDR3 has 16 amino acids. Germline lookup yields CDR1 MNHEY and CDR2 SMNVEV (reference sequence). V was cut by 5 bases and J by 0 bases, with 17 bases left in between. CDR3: CASSPRSQGFSYEQYF. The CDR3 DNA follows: TGTGCCAGCAGTCCCCGATCGCAGGGGTTCTCCTACGAGCAGTACTTC.

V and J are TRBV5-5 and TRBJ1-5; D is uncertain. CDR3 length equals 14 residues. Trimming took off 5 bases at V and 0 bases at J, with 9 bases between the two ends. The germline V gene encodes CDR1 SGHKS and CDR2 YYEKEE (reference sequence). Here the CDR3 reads CASSFTDSNQPQHF. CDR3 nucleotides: TGTGCCAGCAGTTTTACAGATAGCAATCAGCCCCAGCATTTT. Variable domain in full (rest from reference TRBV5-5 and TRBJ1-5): DAGVTQSPTHLIKTRGQQVTLRCSPISGHKSVSWYQQVLGQGPQFIFQYYEKEERGRGNFPDRFSARQFPNYSSELNVNALLLGDSALYLCASSFTDSNQPQHFGDGTRLSIL.

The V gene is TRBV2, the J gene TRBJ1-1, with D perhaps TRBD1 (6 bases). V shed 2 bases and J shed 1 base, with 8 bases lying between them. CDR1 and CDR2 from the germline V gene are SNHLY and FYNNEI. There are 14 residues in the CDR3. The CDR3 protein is CASSEQGTNTEAFF. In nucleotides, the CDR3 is TGTGCCAGCAGTGAACAGGGGACGAACACTGAAGCTTTCTTT.

CDR3 sequence reads: CASTRTGLISNQPQHF. The CDR3 nucleotides are TGTGCCAGCACCAGGACAGGACTTATTAGCAATCAGCCCCAGCATTTT. J is TRBJ1-5 and V is TRBV6-6; 7 bases line up with TRBD1. Germline V CDR1 and CDR2: MNHNY, SVGAGI (reference sequence). The CDR3 spans 16 residues. V shed 7 bases, J shed 0 bases, and the junction held 9 bases outside the gene matches.

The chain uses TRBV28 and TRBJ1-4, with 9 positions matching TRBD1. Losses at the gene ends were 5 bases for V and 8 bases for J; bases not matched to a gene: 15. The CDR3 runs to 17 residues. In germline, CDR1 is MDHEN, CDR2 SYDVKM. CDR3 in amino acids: CASSPLGQGSISEKLFF. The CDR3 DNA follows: TGTGCCAGCAGTCCTCTGGGACAGGGTTCGATATCCGAAAAACTGTTTTTT.

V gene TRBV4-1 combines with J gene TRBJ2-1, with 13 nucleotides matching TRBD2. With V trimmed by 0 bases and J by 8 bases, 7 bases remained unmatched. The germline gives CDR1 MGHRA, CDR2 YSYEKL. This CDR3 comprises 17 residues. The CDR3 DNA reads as TGCGCCAGCAGCCAAGACACTAGCGGGGGGGCTACGGATGAGCAGTTCTTC. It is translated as CASSQDTSGGATDEQFF.

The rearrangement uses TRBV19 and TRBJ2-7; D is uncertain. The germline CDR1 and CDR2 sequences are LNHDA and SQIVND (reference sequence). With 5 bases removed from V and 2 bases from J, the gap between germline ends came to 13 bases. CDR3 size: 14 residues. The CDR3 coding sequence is TGTGCCAGTAGTGCCCGACTGTTGGCCTACGAGCAGTACTTC. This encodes CASSARLLAYEQYF.

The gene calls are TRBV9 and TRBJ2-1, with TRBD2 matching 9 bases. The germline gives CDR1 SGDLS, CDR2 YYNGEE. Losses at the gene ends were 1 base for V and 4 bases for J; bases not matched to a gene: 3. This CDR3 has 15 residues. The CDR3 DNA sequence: TGTGCCAGCAGCGTACGGCTAGCGGGATACAATGAGCAGTTCTTC. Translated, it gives CASSVRLAGYNEQFF. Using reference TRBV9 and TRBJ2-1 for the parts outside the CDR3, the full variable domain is DSGVTQTPKHLITATGQRVTLRCSPRSGDLSVYWYQQSLDQGLQFLIQYYNGEERAKGNILERFSAQQFPDLHSELNLSSLELGDSALYFCASSVRLAGYNEQFFGPGTRLTVL.

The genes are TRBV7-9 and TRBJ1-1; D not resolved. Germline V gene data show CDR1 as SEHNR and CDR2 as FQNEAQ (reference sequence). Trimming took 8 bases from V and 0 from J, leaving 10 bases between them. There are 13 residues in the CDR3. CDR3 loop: CASRWLVNTEAFF. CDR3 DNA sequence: TGTGCCAGCCGGTGGCTGGTGAACACTGAAGCTTTCTTT.

CDR3 in DNA: TGCAGTTGGGATTCCTACAATGAGCAGTTCTTC. Amino acid sequence: CSWDSYNEQFF. The chain links TRBV20-1 to TRBJ2-1; no clear D gene. V lost 8 bases and J 1 base, leaving 6 bases between the germline ends. The V gene's germline CDR1 is DFQATT and CDR2 SNEGSKA (reference sequence). The CDR3 sequence is 11 residues long.

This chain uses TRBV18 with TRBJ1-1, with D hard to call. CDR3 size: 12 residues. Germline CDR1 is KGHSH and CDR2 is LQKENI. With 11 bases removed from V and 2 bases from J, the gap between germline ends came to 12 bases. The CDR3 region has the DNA TGTGCCGGGTCCCGGGTCAACACTGAAGCTTTCTTT. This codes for CAGSRVNTEAFF.

CDR3: CASSFRGVRGYTF. CDR3 in DNA: TGTGCCAGCAGTTTTAGGGGGGTGCGGGGCTACACCTTC. The chain combines TRBV28 with TRBJ1-2; tentative D call: TRBD1 (6 bases). The CDR3 runs 13 residues. Germline V CDR1 and CDR2: MDHEN, SYDVKM. V lost 3 bases and J 8 bases, leaving 13 bases between the germline ends.

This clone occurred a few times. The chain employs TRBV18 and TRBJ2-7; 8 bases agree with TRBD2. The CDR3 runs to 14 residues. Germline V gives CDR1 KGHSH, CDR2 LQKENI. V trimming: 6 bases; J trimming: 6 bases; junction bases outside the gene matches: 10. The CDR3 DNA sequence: TGTGCCAGCTCGCTTAGCGGGACGCCGGGCGAGCAGTACTTC. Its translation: CASSLSGTPGEQYF. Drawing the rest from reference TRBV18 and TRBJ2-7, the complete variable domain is NAGVMQNPRHLVRRRGQEARLRCSPMKGHSHVYWYRQLPEEGLKFMVYLQKENIIDESGMPKERFSAEFPKEGPSILRIQQVVRGDSAAYFCASSLSGTPGEQYFGPGTRLTVT.

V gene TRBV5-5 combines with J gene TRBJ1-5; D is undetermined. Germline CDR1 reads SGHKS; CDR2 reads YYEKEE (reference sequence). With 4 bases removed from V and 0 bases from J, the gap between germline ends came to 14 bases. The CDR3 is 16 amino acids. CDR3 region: CASSGEAAASNQPQHF. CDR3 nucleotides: TGTGCCAGCAGCGGGGAGGCAGCTGCTAGCAATCAGCCCCAGCATTTT.

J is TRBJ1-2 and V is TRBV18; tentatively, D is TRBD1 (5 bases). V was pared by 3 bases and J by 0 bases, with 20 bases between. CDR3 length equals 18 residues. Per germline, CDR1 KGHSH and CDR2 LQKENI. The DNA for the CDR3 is TGTGCCAGCTCACCTTCGGACATTAGGACCCAAGCTAACTATGGCTACACCTTC. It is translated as CASSPSDIRTQANYGYTF. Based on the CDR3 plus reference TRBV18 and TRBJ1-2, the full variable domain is NAGVMQNPRHLVRRRGQEARLRCSPMKGHSHVYWYRQLPEEGLKFMVYLQKENIIDESGMPKERFSAEFPKEGPSILRIQQVVRGDSAAYFCASSPSDIRTQANYGYTFGSGTRLTVV.

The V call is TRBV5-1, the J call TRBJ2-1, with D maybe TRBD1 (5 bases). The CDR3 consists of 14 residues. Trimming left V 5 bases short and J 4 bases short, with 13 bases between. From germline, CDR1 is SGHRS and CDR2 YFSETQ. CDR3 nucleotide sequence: TGCGCCAGCAGTTCTATTCAGGGTTACAATGAGCAGTTCTTC. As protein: CASSSIQGYNEQFF.